The rows below give T cell receptor beta chains drawn from one sample of a study of vaccination and CD4 T cells after COVID-19. For these TCRs, the target antigens are not known. One entry per CDR3 protein, called by TCRdb with MiXCR from the PCR reads. The profile covers more than 10,000 distinct CDR3 sequences, with less than 70% appearing a single time and about 13% taken by the ten largest. The specimen sequenced was CD4+ T cells from blood, cultured in vitro. The receptors were sampled from a human donor who had recovered from COVID-19. CDR3s include the opening cysteine and the closing phenylalanine or tryptophan. Each record gives: clone size, V gene, J gene, D gene, CDR3 protein, CDR3 DNA. A D gene is named only where the DNA matches it firmly. The listing skips clone size in some rows; elsewhere it reads once, few, many or a size class.

NA	TRBV7-9	TRBJ2-7	NA	CASSGTFGQYF	TGTGCCAGCAGCGGTACCTTCGGGCAGTACTTC
NA	TRBV10-3	TRBJ1-2	NA	CAISDRDTGYTF	TGTGCCATCAGTGATCGGGACACTGGCTACACCTTC
NA	TRBV28	TRBJ2-3	TRBD2	CASSLSGLASSTDTQYF	TGTGCCAGCAGTTTATCGGGACTAGCGTCTAGCACAGATACGCAGTATTTT
NA	TRBV2	TRBJ1-1	TRBD1	CASRPGTTGDTEAFF	TGTGCCAGCAGACCCGGCACGACAGGGGACACTGAAGCTTTCTTT
NA	TRBV2	TRBJ2-5	NA	CASSETTVRKAQYF	TGTGCCAGCAGTGAGACGACGGTCCGTAAGGCCCAGTACTTC
NA	TRBV24-1	TRBJ2-5	NA	CATSDPSRQETQYF	TGTGCCACCAGTGATCCAAGTAGGCAAGAGACCCAGTACTTC
NA	TRBV6-5	TRBJ2-1	NA	CASSYTGNPYNEQFF	TGTGCCAGCAGTTACACTGGGAACCCCTACAATGAGCAGTTCTTC
NA	TRBV20-1	TRBJ2-3	NA	CSARERRWPIGTQYF	TGCAGTGCTAGAGAGCGTAGGTGGCCCATCGGTACGCAGTATTTT
NA	TRBV11-1	TRBJ2-3	NA	CASARRTDTQYF	TGTGCCAGCGCACGACGCACAGATACGCAGTATTTT
few	TRBV20-1	TRBJ2-3	NA	CSGGEGTDTQYF	TGCAGTGGGGGAGAGGGCACAGATACGCAGTATTTT
NA	TRBV20-1	TRBJ2-1	TRBD2	CSAQPGTRSNEQFF	TGCAGTGCTCAGCCCGGGACTAGGAGCAATGAGCAGTTCTTC
NA	TRBV19	TRBJ1-2	NA	CASSVPGAGNGYTF	TGTGCCAGTAGTGTACCAGGGGCCGGGAATGGCTACACCTTC
NA	TRBV7-2	TRBJ2-7	TRBD2	CASSPPSGGITYEQYF	TGTGCCAGCAGCCCACCCTCGGGGGGGATCACCTACGAGCAGTACTTC
few	TRBV11-3	TRBJ1-1	NA	CASSSGQDTEAFF	TGTGCCAGCAGCTCCGGGCAGGACACTGAAGCTTTCTTT
few	TRBV6-5	TRBJ2-7	NA	CASSYGTRSYEQYF	TGTGCCAGCAGCTACGGGACTCGCTCCTACGAGCAGTACTTC
few	TRBV20-1	TRBJ2-5	TRBD2	CSAANQTSGRVSGTQYF	TGCAGTGCAGCCAACCAAACTAGCGGGAGAGTCTCTGGGACCCAGTACTTC
NA	TRBV5-4	TRBJ2-1	TRBD2	CASSFAGAVNEQFF	TGTGCCAGCAGCTTCGCGGGAGCTGTCAATGAGCAGTTCTTC
few	TRBV21-1	TRBJ2-2	NA	CASSPRSQGGKATGELFF	TGTGCCAGCAGCCCCCGATCACAGGGCGGTAAGGCGACCGGGGAGCTGTTTTTT
NA	TRBV2	TRBJ2-4	NA	CASSADRGGSIQYF	TGTGCCAGCAGTGCAGACAGGGGAGGGTCCATTCAGTACTTC
NA	TRBV11-3	TRBJ2-3	NA	CASSRGSGEADTQYF	TGTGCCAGCAGCAGAGGTTCAGGGGAGGCAGATACGCAGTATTTT
NA	TRBV7-9	TRBJ1-5	NA	CASSLEWGNSNQPQHF	TGTGCCAGCAGCTTAGAATGGGGAAATAGCAATCAGCCCCAGCATTTT
few	TRBV19	TRBJ1-2	TRBD1	CASAGGGQALVGRGYTF	TGTGCCAGTGCTGGGGGGGGACAGGCTCTCGTCGGGAGAGGCTACACCTTC
NA	TRBV4-3	TRBJ1-5	NA	CASSQSTVQPQHF	TGCGCCAGCAGCCAATCTACAGTTCAGCCCCAGCATTTT
NA	TRBV29-1	TRBJ2-2	NA	CSVGTGLWGGELFF	TGCAGCGTTGGTACGGGACTGTGGGGCGGGGAGCTGTTTTTT
NA	TRBV20-1	TRBJ1-1	TRBD1	CSARGGLTEAFF	TGCAGTGCTCGAGGGGGCCTCACTGAAGCTTTCTTT
NA	TRBV19	TRBJ1-1	NA	CASSMWILDTEAFF	TGTGCCAGTAGTATGTGGATCTTGGACACTGAAGCTTTCTTT
NA	TRBV11-2	TRBJ1-2	NA	CASSSEIPEHGYTF	TGTGCCAGCAGCTCCGAGATCCCAGAACATGGCTACACCTTC
few	TRBV10-3	TRBJ1-2	TRBD1	CAISERTGNYGYTF	TGTGCCATCAGTGAAAGGACAGGGAACTATGGCTACACCTTC
NA	TRBV18	TRBJ1-5	NA	CASSLGGTGSGQPQHF	TGTGCCAGCTCACTAGGGGGTACAGGGTCTGGACAGCCCCAGCATTTT